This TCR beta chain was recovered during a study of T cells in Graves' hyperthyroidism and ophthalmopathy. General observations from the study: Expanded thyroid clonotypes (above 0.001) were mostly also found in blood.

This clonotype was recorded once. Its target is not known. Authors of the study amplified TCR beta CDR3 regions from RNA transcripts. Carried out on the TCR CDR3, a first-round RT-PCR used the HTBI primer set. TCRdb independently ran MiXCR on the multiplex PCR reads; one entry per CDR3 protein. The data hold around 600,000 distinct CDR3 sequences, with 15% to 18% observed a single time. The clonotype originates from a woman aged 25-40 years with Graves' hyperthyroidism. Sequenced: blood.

The CDR3 sequence is CASRMDRGGNQPQHF. The CDR3 DNA reads as TGTGCCAGCAGAATGGACAGGGGTGGCAATCAGCCCCAGCATTTT. This rearrangement joins TRBV6-2 or TRBV6-3 to TRBJ1-5; 9 bases are a match to TRBD1. In germline, CDR1 is MNHEY, CDR2 SVGEGT. The CDR3 has 15 residues. Losses at the gene ends were 6 bases for V and 2 bases for J; bases not matched to a gene: 5.